The 32 T cell receptor beta chains in this list originate from one sample, sequenced in a study of T cell changes during pregnancy in multiple sclerosis. TCRdb keeps only in-frame clones here, not all; method: immunoSEQ multiplex PCR. The repertoire includes about 38,000 clones, roughly 91% of them detected once, and 6% to 7.5% sits in the top ten. Specimen: CD8+ T cells from peripheral blood mononuclear cells, collected in the third trimester of pregnancy. The source of these receptors is a female donor with multiple sclerosis, enrolled in a pregnancy study.

V gene TRBV9 combines with J gene TRBJ1-2, with TRBD1 matching over 7 bases. Looked up from germline, CDR1 is SGDLS and CDR2 is YYNGEE. The ends lost 3 bases at V and 1 base at J; junction bases unmatched: 3. The CDR3 contains 14 residues. The CDR3 DNA follows: TGTGCCAGCAGCGCGGGACAGTTTAACTATGGCTACACCTTC. This gives the protein CASSAGQFNYGYTF.

The V gene is TRBV11-2, the J gene TRBJ1-2; TRBD1 is a possible D gene (5 bases). V was pared by 3 bases and J by 4 bases, with 15 bases between. Germline values: CDR1 SGHAT, CDR2 FQNNGV. The CDR3 extends over 15 amino acids. The CDR3 protein is CASSFTGKGGYGYTF. The CDR3 coding sequence is TGTGCCAGCAGCTTCACAGGAAAGGGTGGCTATGGCTACACCTTC.

The V call is TRBV2, the J call TRBJ2-7, with TRBD1 matching over 8 bases. The CDR3 spans 14 residues. J gave up 3 bases and V 7 bases, and 8 bases lay outside the gene matches. In germline, CDR1 is SNHLY, CDR2 FYNNEI. The CDR3 region has the DNA TGTGCCAGCATTACTCAGGGGGCGGGCTACGAGCAGTACTTC. It is translated as CASITQGAGYEQYF.

This rearrangement joins TRBV5-6 to TRBJ2-1, with a possible D match to TRBD1 (6 bases). This CDR3 spans 12 amino acids. Looked up from germline, CDR1 is SGHDT and CDR2 is YYEEEE. V was clipped by 4 bases and J by 9 bases, with 11 bases between them. CDR3 in amino acids: CASSPYRAEQFF. CDR3 DNA sequence: TGTGCCAGCAGCCCTTACAGGGCTGAGCAGTTCTTC.

The chain employs TRBV7-9 and TRBJ1-5; no definite D call. CDR1 is SEHNR, CDR2 FQNEAQ, per germline (reference sequence). This CDR3 is 15 amino acids long. V was pared by 2 bases and J by 4 bases, with 12 bases between. CDR3 in DNA: TGTGCCAGCAGCTTATTTGGTCCGGAGAATCAGCCCCAGCATTTT. It yields the protein CASSLFGPENQPQHF.

The V and J genes are TRBV5-6 and TRBJ2-1; TRBD2 matches 8 bases. This CDR3 contains 13 residues. CDR1 is SGHDT, CDR2 YYEEEE, per germline. The ends lost 5 bases at V and 3 bases at J; junction bases unmatched: 1. The CDR3: CASRRGGYNEQFF. The CDR3 DNA reads TGTGCCAGCAGACGGGGGGGCTACAATGAGCAGTTCTTC.

The CDR3, as DNA: TGTGCCAGCAGTGTATCCCACGAGCAGTACTTC. Amino acids: CASSVSHEQYF. The chain has TRBV25-1 and TRBJ2-7, with D uncertain. Deletions cut 4 bases from V and 5 bases from J, with 6 bases between. CDR3 size: 11 residues. Germline V gene data show CDR1 as MGHDK and CDR2 as SYGVNS.

There are a few counts of this clone. The chain recombines TRBV4-2 with TRBJ2-7, with 15 bases aligning to TRBD2. Looked up from germline, CDR1 is LGHNA and CDR2 is YNFKEQ. The J segment lost 7 bases and the V segment lost 1 base, leaving 2 bases of the junction unmatched. The CDR3 contains 15 residues. The CDR3 reads CASSQGTSGGDEQYF. As DNA, the CDR3 is TGTGCCAGCAGCCAAGGGACTAGCGGGGGGGATGAGCAGTACTTC.

V gene TRBV19 combines with J gene TRBJ2-1; D is possibly TRBD1 (7 bases). The CDR3 extends over 15 amino acids. Germline V gives CDR1 LNHDA, CDR2 SQIVND (reference sequence). V was trimmed by 2 bases and J by 4 bases, leaving 12 bases between them. CDR3 coding DNA: TGTGCCAGTAGTATAAGGAGGGGGCGGTACAATGAGCAGTTCTTC. Translating it yields CASSIRRGRYNEQFF.

This chain joins TRBV6-4 and TRBJ2-1; TRBD2 aligns across 14 bases. The germline gives CDR1 MRHNA, CDR2 SNTAGT. V lost 4 bases to trimming and J lost 9 bases; unmatched junction nucleotides: 5. The CDR3 consists of 15 residues. CDR3 DNA sequence: TGTGCCAGCAGTGGACTAGCGGGGGGGCCTGGTGAGCAGTTCTTC. Protein product: CASSGLAGGPGEQFF.

The rearrangement joins TRBV6-1 to TRBJ1-2; 10 bases fit TRBD1. The CDR3 is 15 residues long. V dropped 6 bases and J dropped 4; count of bases not matched to a gene: 8. Germline CDR1 is MNHNS and CDR2 is SASEGT. CDR3 loop: CASRDRGYRGYGYTF. CDR3 sequence (DNA): TGTGCCAGCAGGGACAGGGGGTATAGGGGCTATGGCTACACCTTC.

V usage is TRBV4-3 and J usage is TRBJ2-5; the match to TRBD1 covers 9 bases. This CDR3 region has 16 residues. The J segment lost 1 base and the V segment lost 1 base, leaving 4 bases of the junction unmatched. Germline loops: CDR1 LGHNA, CDR2 YSLEER. CDR3 region: CASSQVWTGAQETQYF. In DNA, the CDR3 is TGCGCCAGCAGCCAAGTATGGACAGGGGCCCAAGAGACCCAGTACTTC.

The V call is TRBV30, the J call TRBJ1-5, with TRBD1 matching over 10 bases. Germline CDR1 is GTSNPN and CDR2 is SVGIG (reference sequence). The CDR3 length is 15 residues. J was trimmed by 7 bases and V by 4 bases; bases with no gene match: 10. In nucleotides, the CDR3 is TGTGCCTGGAACCAAGGACAGGGGGGACACCAGCCCCAGCATTTT. This translates into CAWNQGQGGHQPQHF.

The chain employs TRBV19 and TRBJ1-2; 8 bases agree with TRBD1. The germline gives CDR1 LNHDA, CDR2 SQIVND (reference sequence). Trimming cost V 11 bases and J 2 bases; bases outside gene matches: 19. The CDR3 sequence is 17 residues long. CDR3 region: CAARDWGQDLLNYGYTF. The CDR3 DNA sequence: TGTGCCGCCAGAGATTGGGGACAGGACTTACTGAACTATGGCTACACCTTC.

V gene TRBV15 combines with J gene TRBJ2-1, with 8 bases aligning to TRBD2. After removal of 2 bases from V and 3 bases from J, the junction contained 3 bases not matched to a gene. The germline gives CDR1 LNHNV, CDR2 YYDKDF (reference sequence). This CDR3 has 15 amino acids. CDR3 amino acids: CATSRIAGSYNEQFF. As DNA, the CDR3 is TGTGCCACCAGCAGAATAGCGGGGAGCTACAATGAGCAGTTCTTC. Variable domain in full (rest from reference TRBV15 and TRBJ2-1): DAMVIQNPRYQVTQFGKPVTLSCSQTLNHNVMYWYQQKSSQAPKLLFHYYDKDFNNEADTPDNFQSRRPNTSFCFLDIRSPGLGDTAMYLCATSRIAGSYNEQFFGPGTRLTVL.

This rearrangement joins TRBV6-5 to TRBJ2-1, with D maybe TRBD2 (6 bases). Germline V gene sequence: CDR1 MNHEY, CDR2 SVGAGI. Trimming pared 6 bases from V and 5 bases from J, leaving 11 bases between. This CDR3 region has 13 residues. CDR3 loop: CASSILADNEQFF. The CDR3 region has the DNA TGTGCCAGCAGCATACTAGCAGACAATGAGCAGTTCTTC.

The chain's CDR3 is CASSQEPAGLYNEQFF. CDR3 sequence (DNA): TGCGCCAGCAGCCAAGAGCCCGCGGGATTGTACAATGAGCAGTTCTTC. This sequence joins TRBV4-3 and TRBJ2-1, with D tentatively TRBD2 (6 bases). Germline CDR1 is LGHNA and CDR2 is YSLEER. Trimming took 0 bases from V and 4 from J, leaving 13 bases between them. This CDR3 comprises 16 residues.

This clone was seen more than once but under ten times. This rearrangement joins TRBV7-9 to TRBJ1-1; no firm D call. CDR1 SEHNR and CDR2 FQNEAQ come from the germline V gene (reference sequence). Trimming left V 1 base short and J 4 bases short, with 13 bases between. The CDR3 runs 15 residues. CDR3 in DNA: TGTGCCAGCAGCTTAGTAGCTGGAGGGAGCACTGAAGCTTTCTTT. It specifies CASSLVAGGSTEAFF. The variable domain in full, with the rest retrieved from reference TRBV7-9 and TRBJ1-1, is DTGVSQNPRHKITKRGQNVTFRCDPISEHNRLYWYRQTLGQGPEFLTYFQNEAQLEKSRLLSDRFSAERPKGSFSTLEIQRTEQGDSAMYLCASSLVAGGSTEAFFGQGTRLTVV.

The genes are TRBV27 and TRBJ2-1, with 7 bases matching TRBD1. The V gene end was trimmed by 8 bases and the J gene end by 2 bases; junction bases not matched to a gene: 9. There are 15 residues in the CDR3. The germline CDR1 and CDR2 sequences are MNHEY and SMNVEV (reference sequence). CDR3 coding DNA: TGTGCCAGCCGTTATGAGGACAGGCCCTACAATGAGCAGTTCTTC. This sequence encodes CASRYEDRPYNEQFF.

The V and J genes are TRBV6-4 and TRBJ2-6; 8 nucleotides align to TRBD1. Germline assignment: CDR1 MRHNA and CDR2 SNTAGT. J was trimmed by 3 bases and V by 4 bases; bases with no gene match: 8. The CDR3 totals 17 residues. CDR3 residues: CASSVSGGSGGANVLTF. CDR3 coding DNA: TGTGCCAGCAGTGTATCAGGGGGCTCCGGTGGGGCCAACGTCCTGACTTTC.

This chain links TRBV6-5 with TRBJ1-1, with a possible D match to TRBD1 (6 bases). This CDR3 spans 15 amino acids. V lost 2 bases, J lost 0 bases, and 10 bases lay in between. Germline lookup yields CDR1 MNHEY and CDR2 SVGAGI. The CDR3 here is CASSYDQGMNTEAFF. The CDR3 region has the DNA TGTGCCAGCAGTTACGATCAGGGGATGAACACTGAAGCTTTCTTT.

This chain connects TRBV27 to TRBJ2-5, with 11 bases lining up with TRBD1. Germline V gene sequence: CDR1 MNHEY, CDR2 SMNVEV (reference sequence). Trimming removed 6 bases from V and 4 bases from J; junction bases left unmatched: 7. The CDR3 is made up of 15 amino acids. CDR3 sequence: CASSWGQGEPETQYF. CDR3 nucleotide sequence: TGTGCCAGCAGCTGGGGACAGGGGGAACCAGAGACCCAGTACTTC.

V and J are TRBV27 and TRBJ1-2; no reliable D call. Germline CDR1 is MNHEY and CDR2 is SMNVEV (reference sequence). V lost 3 bases and J 8 bases, leaving 13 bases between the germline ends. The CDR3 sequence is 13 residues long. CDR3 nucleotides: TGTGCCAGCAGTTTTACAGCAAGGCTGGGCTACACCTTC. It is translated as CASSFTARLGYTF.

V is TRBV27 and J is TRBJ2-7; D is possibly TRBD1 (5 bases). The V gene's germline CDR1 is MNHEY and CDR2 SMNVEV (reference sequence). V gave up 8 bases and J gave up 3 bases, with 11 bases separating them. This CDR3 region has 12 residues. The CDR3 DNA sequence: TGTGCCAGCGGCAGGGCCTTCTACGAGCAGTACTTC. It specifies CASGRAFYEQYF.

This clone was observed a handful of times. The chain links TRBV4-3 to TRBJ2-3, with 7 bases identical to TRBD2. Unmatched junction bases numbered 6, after V lost 0 bases and J lost 3 bases. This CDR3 is 16 amino acids long. Germline V gene sequence: CDR1 LGHNA, CDR2 YSLEER. This CDR3 is CASSQDLGGGTDTQYF. CDR3 coding DNA: TGCGCCAGCAGCCAAGATCTGGGGGGGGGTACAGATACGCAGTATTTT.

The rearrangement links TRBV27 to TRBJ2-1, with 7 bases lining up with TRBD2. In germline, CDR1 is MNHEY, CDR2 SMNVEV (reference sequence). V dropped 2 bases and J dropped 4; count of bases not matched to a gene: 2. The CDR3 runs 14 residues. CDR3 amino acids: CASSLSGDYNEQFF. CDR3 bases: TGTGCCAGCAGTTTAAGCGGGGATTACAATGAGCAGTTCTTC.

The chain combines TRBV6-5 with TRBJ2-7; D ambiguous. V was cut by 9 bases and J by 2 bases, with 11 bases left in between. Germline V CDR1 and CDR2: MNHEY, SVGAGI. This CDR3 comprises 12 residues. DNA for the CDR3: TGTGCCAGTAACCTGGGCCCCTACGAGCAGTACTTC. Protein product: CASNLGPYEQYF.

This chain connects TRBV9 to TRBJ1-1; D unresolved. The V end lost 0 bases, the J end lost 6 bases, and 9 bases lay between the germline ends. CDR3 length: 13 amino acids. Germline CDR1 is SGDLS and CDR2 is YYNGEE. CDR3 sequence: CASSVGRGSEAFF. CDR3 nucleotides: TGTGCCAGCAGCGTAGGGCGAGGTTCTGAAGCTTTCTTT.

The chain is built from TRBV4-3 and TRBJ2-5; 9 bases map to TRBD1. Germline CDR1 reads LGHNA; CDR2 reads YSLEER. The J segment lost 5 bases and the V segment lost 0 bases, leaving 7 bases of the junction unmatched. The CDR3 loop spans 16 amino acids. The CDR3 nucleotides read TGCGCCAGCAGCCAAGATTGGACAGGGGCGATCGAGACCCAGTACTTC. This translates into CASSQDWTGAIETQYF.

The rearrangement uses TRBV4-1 and TRBJ2-7, with no clear D. Trimming shortened V by 4 bases and J by 4 bases, and 17 bases separated the two germline ends. The CDR3 spans 15 residues. The germline V gene has CDR1 MGHRA and CDR2 YSYEKL. DNA of the CDR3: TGCGCCAGCAGCCCTCTTCAGGTGATGTCTTACGAGCAGTACTTC. It specifies CASSPLQVMSYEQYF.

The chain uses TRBV21-1 and TRBJ1-2; the D call in the table, TRBD1, was not verified against the DNA. TRBV21-1 is shown as a pseudogene. The CDR3 extends over 15 amino acids. CDR3 nucleotide sequence: TGTGCCAGCAGCAAGGGGACAGGGGCGCGGAGTAACTACACCTTC. Translation gives CASSKGTGARSNYTF.

The V gene is TRBV9, the J gene TRBJ2-1; TRBD1 matches at 8 bases. The CDR3 sequence is 15 residues long. The trim removed 6 bases at V and 2 bases at J, leaving 7 bases unmatched. CDR1 and CDR2 (germline): SGDLS, YYNGEE. This CDR3 reads CASTPTQGAYNEQFF. The CDR3 region has the DNA TGTGCCAGCACCCCGACACAGGGGGCCTACAATGAGCAGTTCTTC.